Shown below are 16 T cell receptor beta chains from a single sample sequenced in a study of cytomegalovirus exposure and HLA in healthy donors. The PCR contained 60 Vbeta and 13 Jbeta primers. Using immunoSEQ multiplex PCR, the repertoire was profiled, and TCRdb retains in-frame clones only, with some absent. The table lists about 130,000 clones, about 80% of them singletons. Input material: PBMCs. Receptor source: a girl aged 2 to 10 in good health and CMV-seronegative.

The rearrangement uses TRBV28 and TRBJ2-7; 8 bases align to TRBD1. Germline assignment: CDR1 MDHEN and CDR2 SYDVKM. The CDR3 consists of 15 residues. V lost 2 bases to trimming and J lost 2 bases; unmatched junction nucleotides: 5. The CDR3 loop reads CASSLPSTGAYEQYF. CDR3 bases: TGTGCCAGCAGTTTACCCTCGACAGGGGCCTACGAGCAGTACTTC.

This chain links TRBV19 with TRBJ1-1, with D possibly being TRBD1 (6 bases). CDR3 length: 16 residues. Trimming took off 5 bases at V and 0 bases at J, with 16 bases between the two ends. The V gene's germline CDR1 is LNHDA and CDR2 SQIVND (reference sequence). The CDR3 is CASSGYRENMNTEAFF. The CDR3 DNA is TGTGCCAGTAGTGGTTACAGGGAAAACATGAACACTGAAGCTTTCTTT.

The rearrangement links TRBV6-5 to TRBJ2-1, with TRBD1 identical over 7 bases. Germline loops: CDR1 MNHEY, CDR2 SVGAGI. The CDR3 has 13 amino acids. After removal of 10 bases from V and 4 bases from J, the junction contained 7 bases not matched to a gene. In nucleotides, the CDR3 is TGTGCCATCGGCGGACAGGTATACAATGAGCAGTTCTTC. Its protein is CAIGGQVYNEQFF.

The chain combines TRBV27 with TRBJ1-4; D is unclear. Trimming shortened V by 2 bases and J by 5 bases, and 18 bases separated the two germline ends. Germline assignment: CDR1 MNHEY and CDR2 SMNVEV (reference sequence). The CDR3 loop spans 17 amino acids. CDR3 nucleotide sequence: TGTGCCAGCAGTTTACACAATGACCCGGCGGGAAATGAAAAACTGTTTTTT. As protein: CASSLHNDPAGNEKLFF.

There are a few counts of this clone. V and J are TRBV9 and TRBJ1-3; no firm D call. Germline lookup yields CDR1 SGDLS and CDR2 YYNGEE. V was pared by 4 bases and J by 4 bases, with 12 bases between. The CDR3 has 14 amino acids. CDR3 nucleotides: TGTGCCAGCAGCCCATCCCCCGGGGGAAACACCATATATTTT. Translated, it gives CASSPSPGGNTIYF.

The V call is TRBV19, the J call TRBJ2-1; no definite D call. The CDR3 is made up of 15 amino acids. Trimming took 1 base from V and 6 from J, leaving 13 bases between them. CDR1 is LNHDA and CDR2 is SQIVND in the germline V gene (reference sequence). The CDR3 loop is CASSIGSGTGNEQFF. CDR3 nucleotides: TGTGCCAGTAGTATAGGTTCCGGCACGGGCAATGAGCAGTTCTTC. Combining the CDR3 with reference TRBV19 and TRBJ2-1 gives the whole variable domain DGGITQSPKYLFRKEGQNVTLSCEQNLNHDAMYWYRQDPGQGLRLIYYSQIVNDFQKGDIAEGYSVSREKKESFPLTVTSAQKNPTAFYLCASSIGSGTGNEQFFGPGTRLTVL.

CDR3 nucleotides: TGTGCCAGCAGCCAGGAGCAACTAGCGGGGCGATACTCCTACAATGAGCAGTTCTTC. Amino acids: CASSQEQLAGRYSYNEQFF. The chain employs TRBV7-6 and TRBJ2-1, with 10 bases identical to TRBD2. Germline V CDR1 and CDR2: SGHVS, FNYEAQ. The CDR3 is made up of 19 amino acids. V shed 5 bases, J shed 0 bases, and the junction held 13 bases outside the gene matches. The complete variable domain, with remaining parts taken from reference TRBV7-6 and TRBJ2-1, reads GAGVSQSPRYKVTKRGQDVALRCDPISGHVSLYWYRQALGQGPEFLTYFNYEAQQDKSGLPNDRFSAERPEGSISTLTIQRTEQRDSAMYRCASSQEQLAGRYSYNEQFFGPGTRLTVL.

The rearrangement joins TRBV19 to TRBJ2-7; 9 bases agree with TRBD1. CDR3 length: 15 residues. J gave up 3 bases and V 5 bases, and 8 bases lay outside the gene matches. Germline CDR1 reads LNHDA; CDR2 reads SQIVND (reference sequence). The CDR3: CASSSTGGGNYEQYF. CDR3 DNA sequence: TGTGCCAGTAGTTCGACAGGGGGGGGGAACTACGAGCAGTACTTC.

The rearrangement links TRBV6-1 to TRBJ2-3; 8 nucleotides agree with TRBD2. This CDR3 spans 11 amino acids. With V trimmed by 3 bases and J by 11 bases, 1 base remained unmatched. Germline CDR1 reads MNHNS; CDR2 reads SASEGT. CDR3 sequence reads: CASSELAGQYF. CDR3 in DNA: TGTGCCAGCAGTGAGCTAGCGGGGCAGTATTTT.

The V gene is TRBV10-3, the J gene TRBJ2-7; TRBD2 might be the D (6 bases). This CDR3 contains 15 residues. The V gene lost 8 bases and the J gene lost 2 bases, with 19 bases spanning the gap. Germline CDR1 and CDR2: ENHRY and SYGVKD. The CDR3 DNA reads TGTGCCATCGAGGAGGGTCCGGGAAACGCCTACGAGCAGTACTTC. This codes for CAIEEGPGNAYEQYF.

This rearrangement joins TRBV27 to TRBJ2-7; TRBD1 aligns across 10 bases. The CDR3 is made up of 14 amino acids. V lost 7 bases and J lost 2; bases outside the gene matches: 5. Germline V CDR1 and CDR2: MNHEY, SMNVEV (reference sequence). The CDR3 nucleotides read TGTGCCAGCATCCGCGGACAGGGGGCCTACGAGCAGTACTTC. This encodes CASIRGQGAYEQYF.

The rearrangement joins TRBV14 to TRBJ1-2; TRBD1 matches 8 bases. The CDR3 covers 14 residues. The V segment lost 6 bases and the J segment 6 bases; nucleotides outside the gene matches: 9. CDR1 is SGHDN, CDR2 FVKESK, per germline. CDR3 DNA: TGTGCCAGCAGGTCCGGGACAGGAAAGGATGGCTACACCTTC. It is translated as CASRSGTGKDGYTF.

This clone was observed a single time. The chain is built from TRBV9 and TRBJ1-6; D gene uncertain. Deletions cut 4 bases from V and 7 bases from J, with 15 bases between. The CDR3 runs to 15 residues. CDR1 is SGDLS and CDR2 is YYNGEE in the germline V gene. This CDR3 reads CASSPRLTPNSPLHF. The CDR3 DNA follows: TGTGCCAGCAGCCCCCGGCTGACTCCAAATTCACCCCTCCACTTT. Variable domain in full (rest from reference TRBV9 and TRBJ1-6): DSGVTQTPKHLITATGQRVTLRCSPRSGDLSVYWYQQSLDQGLQFLIQYYNGEERAKGNILERFSAQQFPDLHSELNLSSLELGDSALYFCASSPRLTPNSPLHFGNGTRLTVT.

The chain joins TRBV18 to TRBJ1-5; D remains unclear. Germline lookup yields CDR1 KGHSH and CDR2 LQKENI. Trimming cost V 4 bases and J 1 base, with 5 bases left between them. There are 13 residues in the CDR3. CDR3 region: CASSHASNQPQHF. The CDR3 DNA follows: TGTGCCAGCTCACACGCGAGCAATCAGCCCCAGCATTTT. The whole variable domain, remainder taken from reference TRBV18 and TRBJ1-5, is NAGVMQNPRHLVRRRGQEARLRCSPMKGHSHVYWYRQLPEEGLKFMVYLQKENIIDESGMPKERFSAEFPKEGPSILRIQQVVRGDSAAYFCASSHASNQPQHFGDGTRLSIL.

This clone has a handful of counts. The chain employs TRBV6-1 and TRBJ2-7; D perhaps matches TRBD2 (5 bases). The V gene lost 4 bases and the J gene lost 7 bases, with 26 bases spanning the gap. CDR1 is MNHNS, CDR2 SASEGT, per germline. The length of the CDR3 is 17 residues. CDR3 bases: TGTGCCAGCAGTGTGAGACCCTCTAGCTCAATACGTACGGAGCAGTACTTC. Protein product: CASSVRPSSSIRTEQYF.

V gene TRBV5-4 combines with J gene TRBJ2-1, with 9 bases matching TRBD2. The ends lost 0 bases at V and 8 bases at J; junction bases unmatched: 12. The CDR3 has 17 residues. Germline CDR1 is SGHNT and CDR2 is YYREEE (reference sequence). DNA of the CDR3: TGTGCCAGCAGCTTGGCCATGGTGCGGGGGGGGCGGGATGAGCAGTTCTTC. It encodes CASSLAMVRGGRDEQFF.